The 20 T cell receptor beta chains given below trace back to one sample, sequenced in a study of PD-L1 blockade in urothelial cancer. Time point noted: peripheral blood 6 weeks after treatment start. Data came from immunoSEQ multiplex PCR; TCRdb stores just in-frame clones and leaves some out. The table shows more than 90,000 clones, with 75% to 90% occurring only once. Sequenced here: PBMCs, sampled around atezolizumab (anti-PD-L1) treatment. These receptors originate from a man between 65 and 85 years old with urothelial cancer.

The genes are TRBV18 and TRBJ1-1, with no clear D. The V and J ends lost 1 base and 2 bases respectively, with 11 bases between them. The germline V gene has CDR1 KGHSH and CDR2 LQKENI. This CDR3 spans 15 amino acids. CDR3 nucleotide sequence: TGTGCCAGCTCACCACTTGGGTCAGGAAACACTGAAGCTTTCTTT. Translating it yields CASSPLGSGNTEAFF.

The chain joins TRBV18 to TRBJ1-2; tentative D call: TRBD1 (6 bases). The length of the CDR3 is 13 residues. V lost 4 bases, J lost 6 bases, and 12 bases lay in between. Per the germline V gene, CDR1 is KGHSH and CDR2 is LQKENI. The CDR3 sequence: CASSQNRDDGYTF. In nucleotides, the CDR3 is TGTGCCAGCTCACAGAACAGGGATGATGGCTACACCTTC.

This clone has just a few counts. V and J are TRBV2 and TRBJ2-7, with D unresolved. The length of the CDR3 is 14 residues. Trimming shortened V by 4 bases and J by 4 bases, and 14 bases separated the two germline ends. CDR1 and CDR2 from the germline V gene are SNHLY and FYNNEI. This CDR3 is CASSATTDGYEQYF. CDR3 DNA sequence: TGTGCCAGCAGTGCTACGACTGACGGTTACGAGCAGTACTTC.

The V and J genes are TRBV7-2 and TRBJ2-5, with 7 bases fitting TRBD2. The CDR3 totals 15 residues. CDR1 and CDR2 (germline): SGHTA, FQGNSA. V lost 2 bases to trimming and J lost 4 bases; unmatched junction nucleotides: 7. CDR3 amino acids: CASSLNAGEGETQYF. In nucleotides, the CDR3 is TGTGCCAGCAGCTTAAATGCGGGGGAGGGAGAGACCCAGTACTTC.

The V and J genes are TRBV6-1 and TRBJ1-2, with D hard to call. Germline V lookup: CDR1 MNHNS, CDR2 SASEGT. Trimming pared 5 bases from V and 4 bases from J, leaving 8 bases between. The CDR3 has 12 residues. The CDR3 loop reads CASSYGLYGYTF. The CDR3 DNA reads TGTGCCAGCAGTTATGGCCTCTATGGCTACACCTTC.

The chain couples TRBV6-5 to TRBJ2-3; tentative D call: TRBD2 (6 bases). Germline-derived CDR1 and CDR2 are MNHEY and SVGAGI. The CDR3 is 15 residues long. V was shortened by 6 bases and J by 6 bases, with 19 bases between the two germline ends. The CDR3 DNA is TGTGCCAGCAGCCACGACACCACTCGGGGGGATACGCAGTATTTT. This codes for CASSHDTTRGDTQYF.

This clone was counted once. This chain joins TRBV19 and TRBJ2-2, with D perhaps matching TRBD2 (6 bases). V shed 5 bases and J shed 2 bases, with 15 bases lying between them. The germline V gene has CDR1 LNHDA and CDR2 SQIVND (reference sequence). This CDR3 spans 16 amino acids. CDR3 coding DNA: TGTGCCAGTAGTTTATTCGGGACTGTTAACACCGGGGAGCTGTTTTTT. As protein: CASSLFGTVNTGELFF.

This clone was picked up a small number of times. The chain uses TRBV9 and TRBJ2-3; 8 positions agree with TRBD2. Germline CDR1 SGDLS, CDR2 YYNGEE. The CDR3 is 15 amino acids. Germline trimming cut 7 bases from V and 4 bases from J; bases unmatched to any gene: 11. The DNA of the CDR3 is TGTGCCAGCGGTGAGACTAGCGATTCAGCAGATACGCAGTATTTT. Amino acid sequence: CASGETSDSADTQYF.

The sample holds a few counts of this clone. V is TRBV5-4 and J is TRBJ2-7, with TRBD2 matching over 10 bases. The CDR3 sequence is 15 residues long. V was pared by 4 bases and J by 1 base, with 5 bases of the junction left unmatched. CDR1 SGHNT and CDR2 YYREEE come from the germline V gene (reference sequence). The CDR3 loop reads CASSLGLAESYEQYF. The CDR3 DNA reads as TGTGCCAGCAGCCTAGGACTAGCGGAGTCCTACGAGCAGTACTTC.

This clone turned up a few times. CDR3: CASSLEDGIYEQYF. For the CDR3, the DNA is TGTGCCAGCAGCTTGGAGGACGGGATCTACGAGCAGTACTTC. The chain carries TRBV5-6 and TRBJ2-7, with a possible D match to TRBD2 (5 bases). Germline-derived CDR1 and CDR2 are SGHDT and YYEEEE. Trimming left V 0 bases short and J 3 bases short, with 10 bases between. The CDR3 is made up of 14 amino acids.

The J gene is TRBJ1-4, the V gene TRBV2; 9 bases line up with TRBD1. The CDR3 is 14 amino acids. The ends lost 5 bases at V and 8 bases at J; junction bases unmatched: 6. The germline gives CDR1 SNHLY, CDR2 FYNNEI. This CDR3 reads CASSQDRGNEKLFF. CDR3 bases: TGTGCCAGCAGTCAGGACAGGGGAAACGAAAAACTGTTTTTT.

The rearrangement uses TRBV10-3 and TRBJ2-7; 8 nucleotides align to TRBD1. V trimming: 4 bases; J trimming: 2 bases; junction bases outside the gene matches: 10. This CDR3 is 16 amino acids long. Germline V CDR1 and CDR2: ENHRY, SYGVKD. The CDR3 coding sequence is TGTGCCATCAGTGCCCAACCGGGACAGGAGACCTACGAGCAGTACTTC. Translated: CAISAQPGQETYEQYF.

The chain joins TRBV25-1 to TRBJ2-5, with D tentatively TRBD2 (6 bases). The V gene's germline CDR1 is MGHDK and CDR2 SYGVNS. This CDR3 has 12 amino acids. Between the trimmed V and J ends, which lost 3 bases and 7 bases, there was a span of 9 bases. Written as DNA, the CDR3 is TGTGCCAGCAGTGAGGGGGGAATGACCCAGTACTTC. This sequence encodes CASSEGGMTQYF.

The rearrangement uses TRBV13 and TRBJ2-1; TRBD2 matches 13 bases. Germline V CDR1 and CDR2: PRHDT, FYEKMQ (reference sequence). V dropped 2 bases and J dropped 7; count of bases not matched to a gene: 5. This CDR3 spans 16 amino acids. The DNA of the CDR3 is TGTGCCAGCAGCTTAACTAGCGGGAGGGCCGGAAATGAGCAGTTCTTC. Encoded protein: CASSLTSGRAGNEQFF.

This clone was detected only a few times. The genes are TRBV30 and TRBJ1-5, with D hard to call. Germline V lookup: CDR1 GTSNPN, CDR2 SVGIG (reference sequence). The CDR3 sequence is 12 residues long. With 2 bases removed from V and 2 bases from J, the gap between germline ends came to 4 bases. CDR3 in DNA: TGTGCCTGGAGTACGGGCAATCAGCCCCAGCATTTT. Protein product: CAWSTGNQPQHF.

This chain's CDR3 is CASSLGQGAGTEAFF. The CDR3 DNA sequence: TGCGCCAGCAGTTTAGGACAGGGGGCTGGCACTGAAGCTTTCTTT. The V and J genes are TRBV5-1 and TRBJ1-1; 11 nucleotides match TRBD1. The CDR3 has 15 amino acids. Looked up from germline, CDR1 is SGHRS and CDR2 is YFSETQ. Unmatched junction bases numbered 7, after V lost 5 bases and J lost 4 bases.

The rearrangement uses TRBV5-1 and TRBJ2-1; 12 bases are shared with TRBD2. Germline lookup yields CDR1 SGHRS and CDR2 YFSETQ. There are 16 residues in the CDR3. V was pared by 4 bases and J by 2 bases, with 4 bases of the junction left unmatched. Here the CDR3 reads CASSRWTSGTYNEQFF. The CDR3 DNA follows: TGCGCCAGCAGCCGGTGGACTAGCGGGACCTACAATGAGCAGTTCTTC.

This chain uses TRBV19 with TRBJ2-7; a possible D gene is TRBD2 (6 bases). The V end lost 6 bases, the J end lost 2 bases, and 17 bases lay between the germline ends. Germline CDR1 and CDR2: LNHDA and SQIVND (reference sequence). The CDR3 has 15 amino acids. CDR3 nucleotides: TGTGCCAGTAGCCCGCGGGACTCCCACACCTACGAGCAGTACTTC. Amino acid sequence: CASSPRDSHTYEQYF.

The chain links TRBV5-1 to TRBJ2-7; a possible D gene is TRBD2 (6 bases). The CDR3 length is 13 residues. Germline V gene lookup returns CDR1 SGHRS and CDR2 YFSETQ. Trimming removed 2 bases from V and 3 bases from J, with 9 bases in between. The CDR3 sequence: CASSFRENYEQYF. In DNA form, the CDR3 reads TGCGCCAGCAGCTTCCGGGAGAACTACGAGCAGTACTTC.

This chain connects TRBV7-8 to TRBJ2-7; TRBD1 matches 8 bases. The V and J ends lost 4 bases and 2 bases, in that order; junction bases with no gene match: 10. The germline CDR1 and CDR2 sequences are SGHVS and FQNEAQ. The CDR3 extends over 16 amino acids. The CDR3 region is CASSSDRGLKTYEQYF. The CDR3 nucleotides read TGTGCCAGCAGCTCAGACAGGGGCCTAAAAACCTACGAGCAGTACTTC.